This TCR beta chain came from a study of CD8+CD57+ T cells in acquired aplastic anemia. Findings and limits, study-wide: A set of roughly 27 CD8+ CDR3 sequences was shared between patients and controls, and these sequences appeared highly expressed in patients.

CDR1 is MNHNS, CDR2 SASEGT, per germline. The CDR3 has 16 residues. With 4 bases clipped from V and 7 bases from J, the junction kept 11 bases outside the gene matches. Those patients picked for sequencing had displayed CD8+CD57+ cell expansion on flow cytometry. Turning to this clonotype: No antigen is known for it.

The TCR beta profiling, which covered VDJ combination and CDR3 sequence, was carried out using genomic DNA as the template. MiXCR was run by TCRdb on the reads, yielding one entry per CDR3 protein. The profile shows more than 150,000 distinct CDR3 sequences, almost 50% of them singletons. The receptor's source is a human donor with aplastic anemia. The chain carries TRBV6-1 and TRBJ1-5; TRBD1 aligns across 9 bases. Material for sequencing was sorted CD4+, CD8+, or CD8+CD57+ T cells (not recorded which) from PBMCs. The CDR3 spells CASSAGDRVAGQPQHF. Here the CDR3 DNA reads TGTGCCAGCAGTGCGGGGGACAGGGTAGCTGGGCAGCCCCAGCATTTT.